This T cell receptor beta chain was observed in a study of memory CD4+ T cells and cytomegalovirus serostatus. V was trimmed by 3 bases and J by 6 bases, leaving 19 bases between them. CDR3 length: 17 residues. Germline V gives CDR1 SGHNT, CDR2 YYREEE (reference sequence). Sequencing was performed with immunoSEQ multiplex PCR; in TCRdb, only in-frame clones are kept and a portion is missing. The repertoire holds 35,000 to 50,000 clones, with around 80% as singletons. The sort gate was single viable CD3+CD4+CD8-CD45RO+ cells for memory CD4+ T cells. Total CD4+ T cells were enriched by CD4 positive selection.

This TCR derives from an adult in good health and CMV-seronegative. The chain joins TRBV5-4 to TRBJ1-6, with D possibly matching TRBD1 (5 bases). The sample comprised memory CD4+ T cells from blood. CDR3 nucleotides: TGTGCCAGCAGCTATGCGCCGGGACGGAATATTAATTCACCCCTCCACTTT. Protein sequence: CASSYAPGRNINSPLHF.